This is a list of T cell receptor beta chains from one sample in a study of OX40 agonist ivuxolimab in advanced cancers. The data were produced by immunoSEQ multiplex PCR, yet TCRdb's version contains in-frame clones alone and is incomplete. Of 50,000 to 60,000 clones listed, 82% were seen once; the top ten hold roughly 1.5%. The material was CD4+ or CD8+ T cells sorted from blood, obtained in a trial of the OX40 agonist ivuxolimab. The receptors derive from an adult with an advanced solid tumor such as melanoma, head and neck, liver or kidney cancer. Both conserved end residues are part of each CDR3. Each record gives: CDR3 DNA, CDR3 protein, D gene, clone size, V gene, J gene. D genes are given only for firm matches. Size is omitted from some rows. Given values are once, few, many or a class for expanded clones.

TGTGCCAGCAGCTCCCTCCGGGGGGGGAACACTGAAGCTTTCTTT	CASSSLRGGNTEAFF	NA	NA	TRBV7-2	TRBJ1-1
TGTGCCAGCAGCGCGACCCAGGGCAATCAGCCCCAGCATTTT	CASSATQGNQPQHF	NA	NA	TRBV11-2	TRBJ1-5
TGTGCCAGCAGCTTAACCGGGACAGGGAGCTACAATGAGCAGTTCTTC	CASSLTGTGSYNEQFF	TRBD1	NA	TRBV11-1	TRBJ2-1
TGTGCCAGCAGCGGGACAGGGATGTTTTACGAGCAGTACTTC	CASSGTGMFYEQYF	TRBD1	NA	TRBV6-1	TRBJ2-7
TGTGCCAGCAGCTTAGAGATTTCAGCGGAGATCACCGGGGAGCTGTTTTTT	CASSLEISAEITGELFF	NA	few	TRBV11-3	TRBJ2-2
TGTGCCAGTTTGAAGGCGGGGGGCTCGAGCACTGAAGCTTTCTTT	CASLKAGGSSTEAFF	NA	once	TRBV19	TRBJ1-1
TGTGCCAGCAGCTTAGCAGGGAATCCCACTGAAGCTTTCTTT	CASSLAGNPTEAFF	NA	NA	TRBV7-9	TRBJ1-1
TGTGCCAGCAGTAAGGGGCCCACGTGGGTGCAGTACTTC	CASSKGPTWVQYF	NA	NA	TRBV6-6	TRBJ2-7
TGTGCCAGCCGGACAGGGGAGGGTGACACCGGGGAGCTGTTTTTT	CASRTGEGDTGELFF	TRBD1	NA	TRBV27	TRBJ2-2
TGTGCCAGCAGCTTGATTTCGAATCCGGAAAAACTGTTTTTT	CASSLISNPEKLFF	NA	NA	TRBV5-6	TRBJ1-4
TGTGCCAGCAGGAGGACGTTTAGCACAGATACGCAGTATTTT	CASRRTFSTDTQYF	NA	once	TRBV6-5	TRBJ2-3
TGTGCCAGCTCCCCCGGGACAGGGGGTTTCTACGAGCAGTACTTC	CASSPGTGGFYEQYF	TRBD1	NA	TRBV18	TRBJ2-7
TGTGCCAGTAGTCCCCTGGCGTTCAATAGCAATCAGCCCCAGCATTTT	CASSPLAFNSNQPQHF	NA	NA	TRBV19	TRBJ1-5
TGTGCCAGCTCACCAGCCCAAGAGACCCAGTACTTC	CASSPAQETQYF	NA	NA	TRBV18	TRBJ2-5
TGTGCCAGCACCTCTGGGGCCAACGTCCTGACTTTC	CASTSGANVLTF	NA	NA	TRBV5-4	TRBJ2-6
TGTGCCAGCAGCCCCCGGACCGGGACAGTAGCCAAAAACATTCAGTACTTC	CASSPRTGTVAKNIQYF	TRBD1	NA	TRBV7-9	TRBJ2-4
TGTGCCAGCAGCCAAAACCAGGGACCCACAGATACGCAGTATTTT	CASSQNQGPTDTQYF	NA	NA	TRBV14	TRBJ2-3
TGTGCCAGCAGTTACGGGCAAGGGGTTGGAAACACCATATATTTT	CASSYGQGVGNTIYF	NA	NA	TRBV6-6	TRBJ1-3
TGTGCCAGCAGCTTAGAGCCCGGCAATCAGCCCCAGCATTTT	CASSLEPGNQPQHF	NA	NA	TRBV7-9	TRBJ1-5
TGCGCCAGCAGCCAAGATTTTCCGGGGCTCGGAAACACCATATATTTT	CASSQDFPGLGNTIYF	NA	NA	TRBV4-1	TRBJ1-3